This record looks at one T cell receptor beta chain sequence and its context. Its target is unknown. The CDR3 covers 17 residues. Germline loops: CDR1 MGHRA, CDR2 YSYEKL. V gave up 0 bases and J gave up 2 bases; unmatched junction bases: 9. This sample is drawn from a study of Ad26.COV2.S vaccination and SARS-CoV-2 variants. The data were produced by immunoSEQ multiplex PCR, yet TCRdb's version contains in-frame clones alone and is incomplete. The table records hundreds of thousands of clones, 90% to 95% of them present only once. Study-wide results and limits: Comparability of non-spike TCR breadth was observed across vaccine and placebo recipients. Post-vaccination spike-specific CD8+ and CD4+ T cell responses reportedly had substantial breadth. Total T cell responses, in the TCR breadth and depth analyses, may have been underestimated.

The source material was peripheral blood, sampled after recovery from COVID-19. This chain uses TRBV4-1 with TRBJ1-1; 7 bases are shared with TRBD1. This sequence originates from a human donor who had recovered from COVID-19. The CDR3 bases are TGCGCCAGCAGCCAAGACTTTTTGGGGACAGCTAACACTGAAGCTTTCTTT. Protein: CASSQDFLGTANTEAFF.